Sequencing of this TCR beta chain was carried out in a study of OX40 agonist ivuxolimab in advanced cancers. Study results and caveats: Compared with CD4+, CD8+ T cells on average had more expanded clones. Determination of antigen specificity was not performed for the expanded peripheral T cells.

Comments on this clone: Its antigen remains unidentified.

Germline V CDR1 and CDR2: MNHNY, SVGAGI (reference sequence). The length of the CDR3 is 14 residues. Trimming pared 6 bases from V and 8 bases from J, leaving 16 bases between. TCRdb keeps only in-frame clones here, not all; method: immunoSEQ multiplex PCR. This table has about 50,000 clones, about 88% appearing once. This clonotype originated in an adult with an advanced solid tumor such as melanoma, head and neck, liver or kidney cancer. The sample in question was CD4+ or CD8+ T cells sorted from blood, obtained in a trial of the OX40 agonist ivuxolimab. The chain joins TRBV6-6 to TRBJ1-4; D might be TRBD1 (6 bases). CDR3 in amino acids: CASSTEGTQEKLFF. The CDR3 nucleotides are TGTGCCAGCAGCACCGAGGGGACACAGGAAAAACTGTTTTTT.